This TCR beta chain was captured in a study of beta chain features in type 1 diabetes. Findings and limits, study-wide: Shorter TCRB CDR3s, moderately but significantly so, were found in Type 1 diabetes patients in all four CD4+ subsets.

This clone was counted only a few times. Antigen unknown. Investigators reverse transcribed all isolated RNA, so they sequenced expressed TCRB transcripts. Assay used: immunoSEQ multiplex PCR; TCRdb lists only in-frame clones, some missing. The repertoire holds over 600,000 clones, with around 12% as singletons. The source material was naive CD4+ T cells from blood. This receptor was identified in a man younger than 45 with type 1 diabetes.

The CDR3 loop reads CASTRTERVAQHF. CDR3 bases: TGTGCCAGCACCAGGACTGAACGGGTGGCCCAGCATTTT. J is TRBJ1-5 and V is TRBV2; D gene ambiguous. This CDR3 comprises 13 residues. Between the trimmed V and J ends, which lost 7 bases and 11 bases, there was a span of 18 bases. Germline CDR1 is SNHLY and CDR2 is FYNNEI.